The source of this T cell receptor beta chain is a study of OX40 agonist ivuxolimab in advanced cancers. On the study more broadly: Participants averaged about 60 years of age (range about 23 to 80) and were 82.7% male. General study results and limits: The study did not work out the antigen specificity of the expanded peripheral T cells.

This clone was recorded once. The antigen is undetermined. Patients were ineligible given autoimmune disease history or systemic immunosuppression. Assay used: immunoSEQ multiplex PCR; TCRdb lists only in-frame clones, some missing. The sample includes approximately 67,000 clones, around 84% of them seen just once. Sequencing was performed on CD4+ or CD8+ T cells sorted from blood, taken in a trial of the OX40 agonist ivuxolimab. The clonotype was recovered from an adult with an advanced solid tumor such as melanoma, head and neck, liver or kidney cancer.

CDR3 in amino acids: CASRPGHQMGTEAFF. DNA of the CDR3: TGTGCCAGTAGGCCGGGACACCAAATGGGCACTGAAGCTTTCTTT. This chain links TRBV19 with TRBJ1-1; weak D call: TRBD1 (6 bases). Germline V gives CDR1 LNHDA, CDR2 SQIVND (reference sequence). The germline V and J ends were trimmed by 6 bases and 4 bases, with 18 bases remaining between them. This CDR3 contains 15 residues.